This TCR beta chain was sequenced in a study of T cells in Graves' hyperthyroidism and ophthalmopathy. Details on this clonotype: Antigen unknown.

The CDR3 regions of TCR beta were amplified from RNA transcripts. An initial round of RT-PCR targeting the TCR CDR3 relied on the HTBI primer set. TCRdb re-analysed the multiplex PCR reads in MiXCR, keeping a single row per CDR3 protein. The data hold 600,000 or so distinct CDR3 sequences, with 35% to 55% observed a single time. Findings and limits, study-wide: Researchers report that a 13 V-J model separated ophthalmopathy from stable hyperthyroidism.

For Graves' hyperthyroidism to be stable, ophthalmopathy could not progress within 18 months. Diagnoses were established using clinical symptoms, serum thyroxine and TRAb, thyroid ultrasound and orbital computed tomography. V was cut by 3 bases and J by 4 bases, with 9 bases left in between. Germline V lookup: CDR1 SGHAT, CDR2 FQDESV (reference sequence). This CDR3 region has 14 residues. J is TRBJ1-4 and V is TRBV11-1; D unresolved. The TCR originated in a woman under 30 with Graves' hyperthyroidism. The sample consisted of peripheral blood or thyroid tissue (not recorded which). CDR3 bases: TGTGCCAGCAGCTTTTACAGTGATAATGAAAAACTGTTTTTT. Protein: CASSFYSDNEKLFF.